This TCR beta chain appears in the sequencing data of a study of CD8+CD57+ T cells in acquired aplastic anemia. Overall study findings and caveats: Overlapping CD8+ CDR3 repertoires of patients and controls contained approximately 28 shared sequences.

Genomic DNA, serving as template, underwent TCR beta VDJ and CDR3 profiling. TCRdb recomputed calls from the reads with MiXCR, one row per CDR3 protein. The sample holds hundreds of thousands of distinct CDR3 sequences, 50% to 70% seen once. This clonotype was detected ten times or more. Its antigen is unknown. The sequence came from a human donor with severe aplastic anemia or a healthy control (not recorded which). Sequenced material: sorted CD4+, CD8+, or CD8+CD57+ T cells (not recorded which) from PBMCs.

This CDR3 reads CASSLERNTEAFF. The CDR3 coding sequence is TGCGCCAGCAGCTTGGAGAGGAACACTGAAGCTTTCTTT. The rearrangement uses TRBV5-1 and TRBJ1-1; unclear D gene. Trimming took 0 bases from V and 1 from J, leaving 4 bases between them. Germline values: CDR1 SGHRS, CDR2 YFSETQ. The CDR3 spans 13 residues.